The 11 T cell receptor beta chains in this list originate from one sample, sequenced in a study of post-analysis software for immune sequencing data. Study-wide results and limits: Higher frequency in patients than in controls was seen for five TRBV segments, with TRBV5-6, TRBV5-1 and TRBV20-1 among them.

Their recognized antigens are unknown. Libraries were made from TCR beta cDNA, and they carried unique molecular identifiers. TCRdb re-analysed the PCR reads in MiXCR, keeping a single row per CDR3 protein. The data show about 680,000 distinct CDR3 sequences, approximately 59% seen once. Sequenced sample: blood. These receptors were collected from a girl aged 2 to 10 with multiple sclerosis.

The CDR3 loop is CASSSPTGGWTEAFF. The DNA of the CDR3 is TGTGCCAGCAGCTCCCCAACCGGGGGTTGGACTGAAGCTTTCTTT. The chain uses TRBV7-9 and TRBJ1-1; tentative D call: TRBD1 (5 bases). Trimming took off 4 bases at V and 5 bases at J, with 17 bases between the two ends. CDR3 length: 15 residues. The V gene's germline CDR1 is SEHNR and CDR2 FQNEAQ (reference sequence).

This sequence joins TRBV6-5 and TRBJ1-5; D perhaps matches TRBD1 (5 bases). V lost 2 bases, J lost 3 bases, and 8 bases lay in between. The CDR3 has 14 amino acids. The germline V gene encodes CDR1 MNHEY and CDR2 SVGAGI. CDR3 sequence reads: CASSYRGTNQPQHF. CDR3 in DNA: TGTGCCAGCAGTTACAGGGGTACCAATCAGCCCCAGCATTTT.

This clonotype came up a few times. V is TRBV7-2 and J is TRBJ2-1; 7 bases are a match to TRBD1. The length of the CDR3 is 15 residues. CDR1 and CDR2 (germline): SGHTA, FQGNSA. The J segment lost 9 bases and the V segment lost 2 bases, leaving 10 bases of the junction unmatched. The CDR3 here is CASSLIGGVETEQFF. In nucleotides, the CDR3 is TGTGCCAGCAGCTTAATAGGGGGCGTGGAGACTGAGCAGTTCTTC. Based on the CDR3 plus reference TRBV7-2 and TRBJ2-1, the full variable domain is GAGVSQSPSNKVTEKGKDVELRCDPISGHTALYWYRQSLGQGLEFLIYFQGNSAPDKSGLPSDRFSAERTGGSVSTLTIQRTQQEDSAVYLCASSLIGGVETEQFFGPGTRLTVL.

The sample holds one count of this clonotype. The V and J genes are TRBV29-1 and TRBJ1-1, with 8 positions matching TRBD1. Germline CDR1 reads SQVTM; CDR2 reads ANQGSEA. Unmatched junction bases numbered 15, after V lost 5 bases and J lost 7 bases. The CDR3 runs 15 residues. The CDR3 loop reads CSVRDSQGASGEAFF. As DNA, the CDR3 is TGCAGCGTTCGGGACTCCCAGGGGGCTTCAGGTGAAGCTTTCTTT.

The V call is TRBV7-9, the J call TRBJ2-5, with 9 bases fitting TRBD2. In germline, CDR1 is SEHNR, CDR2 FQNEAQ (reference sequence). There are 17 residues in the CDR3. After removal of 1 base from V and 5 bases from J, the junction contained 11 bases not matched to a gene. CDR3 loop: CASSLGWSGRLDETQYF. In DNA, the CDR3 is TGTGCCAGCAGCTTAGGGTGGAGCGGGAGGCTGGATGAGACCCAGTACTTC.

The chain has TRBV7-2 and TRBJ1-5; D may be TRBD1 (6 bases). V dropped 5 bases and J dropped 0 bases, with 17 bases sitting between them. This CDR3 region has 17 residues. CDR1 and CDR2 (germline): SGHTA, FQGNSA. The CDR3 nucleotides read TGTGCCAGCAGCGAGCGCGGACAGTCTTATAGCAATCAGCCCCAGCATTTT. This codes for CASSERGQSYSNQPQHF.

The table lists this clonotype with a few counts. The chain couples TRBV25-1 to TRBJ1-4, with D unresolved. V was pared by 4 bases and J by 6 bases, with 12 bases between. The CDR3 runs to 14 residues. Germline CDR1 MGHDK, CDR2 SYGVNS. CDR3 in amino acids: CASSGARPDEKLFF. The CDR3 bases are TGTGCCAGCAGTGGGGCCAGGCCCGATGAAAAACTGTTTTTT.

The table lists this clonotype with a few counts. V usage is TRBV15 and J usage is TRBJ2-3; the D gene is possibly TRBD1 (6 bases). CDR1 is LNHNV and CDR2 is YYDKDF in the germline V gene (reference sequence). Trimming pared 2 bases from V and 2 bases from J, leaving 11 bases between. The CDR3 consists of 15 residues. The CDR3 sequence is CATSRSRGFTDTQYF. The CDR3 DNA reads TGTGCCACCAGCAGATCAAGGGGGTTCACAGATACGCAGTATTTT.

This sequence joins TRBV7-2 and TRBJ1-6; D call uncertain. The V and J ends lost 2 bases and 5 bases respectively, with 10 bases between them. Germline CDR1 reads SGHTA; CDR2 reads FQGNSA. The CDR3 contains 15 residues. CDR3 region: CASSLFSVNNSPLHF. For the CDR3, the DNA is TGTGCCAGCAGCTTATTCTCAGTGAATAATTCACCCCTCCACTTT.

The gene calls are TRBV20-1 and TRBJ2-4; no definite D call. Gene TRBJ2-7 matches the end of the DNA better, so the J call may be wrong. CDR3 length equals 13 residues. Looked up from germline, CDR1 is DFQATT and CDR2 is SNEGSKA (reference sequence). The DNA for the CDR3 is TGCAGTGCTAGCGATCTTAAATCTTACGAGCAGTACTTC. Translated: CSASDLKSYEQYF.

V gene TRBV6-2 or TRBV6-3 combines with J gene TRBJ1-2; D possibly corresponds to TRBD1 (5 bases). V was clipped by 6 bases and J by 5 bases, with 10 bases between them. The length of the CDR3 is 12 residues. Germline V gene lookup returns CDR1 MNHEY and CDR2 SVGEGT. The CDR3 DNA reads TGTGCCAGCAGGGCGACAGCTTATGGCTACACCTTC. Amino acids: CASRATAYGYTF.